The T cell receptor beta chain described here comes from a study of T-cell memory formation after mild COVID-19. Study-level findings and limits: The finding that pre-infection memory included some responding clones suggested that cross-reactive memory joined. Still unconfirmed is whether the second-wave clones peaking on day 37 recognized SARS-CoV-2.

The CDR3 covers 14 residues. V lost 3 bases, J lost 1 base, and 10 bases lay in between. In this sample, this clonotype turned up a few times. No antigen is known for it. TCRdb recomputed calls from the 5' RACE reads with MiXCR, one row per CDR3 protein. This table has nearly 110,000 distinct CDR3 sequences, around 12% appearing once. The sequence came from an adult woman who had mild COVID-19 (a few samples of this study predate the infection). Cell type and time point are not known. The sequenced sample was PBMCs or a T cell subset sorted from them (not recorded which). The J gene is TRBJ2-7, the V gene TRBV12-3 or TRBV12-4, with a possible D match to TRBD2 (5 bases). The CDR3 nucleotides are TGTGCCAGCAGTTTCTCGGGGATATCCTACGAGCAGTACTTC. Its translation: CASSFSGISYEQYF.